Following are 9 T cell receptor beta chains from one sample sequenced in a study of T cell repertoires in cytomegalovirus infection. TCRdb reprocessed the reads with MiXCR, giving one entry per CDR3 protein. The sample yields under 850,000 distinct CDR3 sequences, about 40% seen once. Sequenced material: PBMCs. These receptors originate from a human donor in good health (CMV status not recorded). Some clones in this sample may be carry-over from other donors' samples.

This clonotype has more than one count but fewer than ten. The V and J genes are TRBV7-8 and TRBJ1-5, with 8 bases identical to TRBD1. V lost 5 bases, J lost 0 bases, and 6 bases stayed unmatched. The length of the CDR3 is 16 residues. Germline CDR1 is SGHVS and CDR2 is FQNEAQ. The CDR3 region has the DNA TGTGCCAGCAGCGGGGGACAGGTCAATAGCAATCAGCCCCAGCATTTT. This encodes CASSGGQVNSNQPQHF.

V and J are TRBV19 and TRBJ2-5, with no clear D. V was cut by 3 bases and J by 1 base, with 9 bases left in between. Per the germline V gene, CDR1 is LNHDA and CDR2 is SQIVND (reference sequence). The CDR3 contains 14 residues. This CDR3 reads CASSIKILQETQYF. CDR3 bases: TGTGCCAGTAGTATTAAGATTCTCCAAGAGACCCAGTACTTC.

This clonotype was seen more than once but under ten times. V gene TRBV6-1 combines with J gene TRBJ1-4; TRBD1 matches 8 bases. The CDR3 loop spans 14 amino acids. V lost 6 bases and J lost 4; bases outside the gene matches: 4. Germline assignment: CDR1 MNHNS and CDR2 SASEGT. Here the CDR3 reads CASRNGQGNEKLFF. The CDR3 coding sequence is TGTGCCAGCAGAAACGGACAGGGTAATGAAAAACTGTTTTTT.

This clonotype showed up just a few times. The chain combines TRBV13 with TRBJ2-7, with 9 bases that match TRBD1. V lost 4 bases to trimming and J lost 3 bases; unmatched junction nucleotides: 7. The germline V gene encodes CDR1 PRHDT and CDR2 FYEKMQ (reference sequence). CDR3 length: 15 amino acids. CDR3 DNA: TGTGCCAGCAGCTCCGGGACAGGGCGGTTCTACGAGCAGTACTTC. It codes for CASSSGTGRFYEQYF. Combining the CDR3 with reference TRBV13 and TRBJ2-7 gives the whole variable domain AAGVIQSPRHLIKEKRETATLKCYPIPRHDTVYWYQQGPGQDPQFLISFYEKMQSDKGSIPDRFSAQQFSDYHSELNMSSLELGDSALYFCASSSGTGRFYEQYFGPGTRLTVT.

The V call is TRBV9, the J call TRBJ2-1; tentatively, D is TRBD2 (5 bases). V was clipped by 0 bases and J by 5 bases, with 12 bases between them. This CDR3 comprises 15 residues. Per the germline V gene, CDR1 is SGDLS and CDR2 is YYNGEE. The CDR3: CASSVASGANNEQFF. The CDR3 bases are TGTGCCAGCAGCGTAGCCAGCGGAGCTAACAATGAGCAGTTCTTC.

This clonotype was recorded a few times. This CDR3 is CASSLYARATGELFF. The CDR3 nucleotides read TGTGCCAGCAGCTTATACGCTCGAGCTACCGGGGAGCTGTTTTTT. V is TRBV11-3 and J is TRBJ2-2; no firm D call. Germline-derived CDR1 and CDR2 are SGHNT and YENEEA. V was clipped by 2 bases and J by 5 bases, with 12 bases between them. The CDR3 runs 15 residues.

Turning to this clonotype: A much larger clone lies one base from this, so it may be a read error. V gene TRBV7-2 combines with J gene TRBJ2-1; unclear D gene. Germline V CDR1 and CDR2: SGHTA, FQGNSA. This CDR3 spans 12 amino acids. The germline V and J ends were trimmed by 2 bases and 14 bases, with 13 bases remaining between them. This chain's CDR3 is CASSLIQGVKFF. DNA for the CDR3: TGTGCCAGCAGCTTAATTCAAGGTGTTAAGTTCTTC.

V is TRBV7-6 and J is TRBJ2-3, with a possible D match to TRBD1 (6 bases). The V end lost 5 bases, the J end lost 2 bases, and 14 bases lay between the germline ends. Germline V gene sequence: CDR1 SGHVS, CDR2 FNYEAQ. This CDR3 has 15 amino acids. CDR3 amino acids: CASSEYRAPTDTQYF. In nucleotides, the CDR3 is TGTGCCAGCAGCGAATACAGGGCTCCCACAGATACGCAGTATTTT.

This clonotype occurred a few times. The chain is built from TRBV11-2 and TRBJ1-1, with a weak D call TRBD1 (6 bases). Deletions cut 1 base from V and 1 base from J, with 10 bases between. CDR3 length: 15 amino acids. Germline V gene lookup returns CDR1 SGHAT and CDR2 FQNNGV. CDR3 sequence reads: CASSLGGTPNTEAFF. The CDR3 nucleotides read TGTGCCAGCAGCTTAGGCGGGACACCGAACACTGAAGCTTTCTTT.